The 23 T cell receptor beta chains listed next were all sequenced from one sample in a study of CD8 T cell repertoires and HIV-1 epitope variants. For these TCRs, the target antigens are not known. Produced via immunoSEQ multiplex PCR; TCRdb's table is partial and in-frame only. Here the sample spans approximately 6,000 clones, less than 70% being singletons. The sample consisted of cultured CD8+ T cells derived from PBMCs. These receptors all stem from a male donor with HIV.

The chain couples TRBV28 to TRBJ2-5; 7 nucleotides match TRBD2. Germline CDR1 and CDR2: MDHEN and SYDVKM. V shed 8 bases, J shed 2 bases, and the junction held 14 bases outside the gene matches. The CDR3 extends over 16 amino acids. The CDR3 region is CASVSPSGHVQETQYF. CDR3 bases: TGTGCCAGCGTTAGTCCTAGCGGCCACGTTCAAGAGACCCAGTACTTC.

The V call is TRBV2, the J call TRBJ1-1; D is unresolved. The germline V gene encodes CDR1 SNHLY and CDR2 FYNNEI. V was shortened by 5 bases and J by 0 bases, with 16 bases between the two germline ends. The CDR3 has 16 amino acids. CDR3 amino acids: CASSTDQTRLNTEAFF. CDR3 nucleotide sequence: TGTGCCAGCAGTACCGACCAGACCCGCTTGAACACTGAAGCTTTCTTT.

This clone has only a few counts. The chain recombines TRBV7-6 with TRBJ2-1, with TRBD1 matching over 10 bases. J was trimmed by 8 bases and V by 3 bases; bases with no gene match: 4. This CDR3 spans 14 amino acids. Germline CDR1 SGHVS, CDR2 FNYEAQ. This CDR3 reads CASSFGTGVDEQFF. The CDR3 DNA reads TGTGCCAGCAGCTTTGGGACAGGGGTCGATGAGCAGTTCTTC.

V gene TRBV2 combines with J gene TRBJ2-2; the D is unclear. This CDR3 region has 13 residues. Trimming took 6 bases from V and 3 from J, leaving 8 bases between them. Looked up from germline, CDR1 is SNHLY and CDR2 is FYNNEI. Written as DNA, the CDR3 is TGTGCCAGCAGGCAGGACGACACCGGGGAGCTGTTTTTT. Protein: CASRQDDTGELFF.

This clone was recorded a few times. V gene TRBV7-9 combines with J gene TRBJ2-1, with D tentatively TRBD2 (6 bases). Trimming removed 4 bases from V and 8 bases from J, with 18 bases in between. CDR1 SEHNR and CDR2 FQNEAQ come from the germline V gene (reference sequence). The CDR3 spans 15 residues. The CDR3 here is CASSSQEGGLDEQFF. Here the CDR3 DNA reads TGTGCCAGCAGCTCGCAAGAAGGAGGGCTGGATGAGCAGTTCTTC.

This clone has just a few counts. The chain links TRBV2 to TRBJ2-5, with D tentatively TRBD2 (5 bases). Germline CDR1 is SNHLY and CDR2 is FYNNEI. This CDR3 has 15 amino acids. The V gene lost 6 bases and the J gene lost 2 bases, with 16 bases spanning the gap. The CDR3 reads CASSSAGIDQETQYF. The CDR3 bases are TGTGCCAGCAGCTCCGCCGGGATAGATCAAGAGACCCAGTACTTC. Together with reference TRBV2 and TRBJ2-5, the CDR3 gives the full variable domain: EPEVTQTPSHQVTQMGQEVILRCVPISNHLYFYWYRQILGQKVEFLVSFYNNEISEKSEIFDDQFSVERPDGSNFTLKIRSTKLEDSAMYFCASSSAGIDQETQYFGPGTRLLVL.

V usage is TRBV11-3 and J usage is TRBJ2-5, with D possibly matching TRBD2 (5 bases). Germline CDR1 and CDR2: SGHNT and YENEEA. Trimming removed 4 bases at V and 2 bases at J, with 14 bases between. The CDR3 runs to 15 residues. CDR3 protein: CASSSAGIDQETQYF. CDR3 DNA sequence: TGTGCCAGCAGCTCCGCCGGGATAGATCAAGAGACCCAGTACTTC.

The V and J genes are TRBV5-6 and TRBJ1-6; D is uncertain. Germline CDR1 is SGHDT and CDR2 is YYEEEE. This CDR3 region has 12 residues. Deletions cut 0 bases from V and 8 bases from J, with 3 bases between. CDR3 residues: CASSLDDSPLHF. The CDR3 nucleotides read TGTGCCAGCAGCTTGGACGATTCACCCCTCCACTTT.

The chain recombines TRBV7-8 with TRBJ1-5; no firm D call. The CDR3 contains 14 residues. The ends were cut back, 4 bases at V and 0 bases at J, with 7 bases in the middle. The germline gives CDR1 SGHVS, CDR2 FQNEAQ. The CDR3 is CASSSLGSNQPQHF. In nucleotides, the CDR3 is TGTGCCAGCAGCTCCCTCGGTAGCAATCAGCCCCAGCATTTT.

The chain couples TRBV4-3 to TRBJ2-5; D call uncertain. Germline V CDR1 and CDR2: LGHNA, YSLEER. The CDR3 is made up of 16 amino acids. The V end lost 0 bases, the J end lost 4 bases, and 15 bases lay between the germline ends. DNA of the CDR3: TGCGCCAGCAGCCAAGAAGTCCCCGGCCACCGAGAGACCCAGTACTTC. Translation: CASSQEVPGHRETQYF.

The chain employs TRBV6-5 and TRBJ1-6; D unclear. The CDR3 runs to 16 residues. V dropped 2 bases and J dropped 15 bases, with 23 bases sitting between them. Germline assignment: CDR1 MNHEY and CDR2 SVGAGI. CDR3 region: CASSYAAAGGSRILHF. CDR3 in DNA: TGTGCCAGCAGTTACGCGGCGGCTGGCGGGTCCAGAATCCTCCACTTT.

The table lists this clone with a few counts. This sequence joins TRBV6-5 and TRBJ1-5, with D maybe TRBD1 (6 bases). Trimming took off 11 bases at V and 7 bases at J, with 18 bases between the two ends. Germline lookup yields CDR1 MNHEY and CDR2 SVGAGI. This CDR3 has 13 amino acids. Written as DNA, the CDR3 is TGTGCCTGCCGTTCGGGGGGCGTACAGCCCCAGCATTTT. Translation: CACRSGGVQPQHF.

This clone has just a few counts. The rearrangement joins TRBV19 to TRBJ1-1; D is ambiguous. Deletions cut 6 bases from V and 4 bases from J, with 12 bases between. CDR3 length: 13 amino acids. Germline V gene lookup returns CDR1 LNHDA and CDR2 SQIVND (reference sequence). The CDR3 is CASSPGWGTEAFF. The DNA for the CDR3 is TGTGCCAGTAGCCCGGGTTGGGGCACTGAAGCTTTCTTT.

This clone was detected only once. The chain recombines TRBV12-5 with TRBJ2-6, with D perhaps matching TRBD1 (5 bases). The V gene's germline CDR1 is LGHNT and CDR2 FRNRAP. The CDR3 length is 18 residues. Trimming removed 5 bases at V and 5 bases at J, with 22 bases between. In DNA, the CDR3 is TGTGCTAGTGGTCCGAATCCTGCAGGACAAAGTCGGGCCAACGTCCTGACTTTC. It codes for CASGPNPAGQSRANVLTF.

This clone showed up just once. The chain uses TRBV7-8 and TRBJ2-1; D is unresolved. The CDR3 is 13 residues long. CDR1 SGHVS and CDR2 FQNEAQ come from the germline V gene. The V gene lost 1 base and the J gene lost 9 bases, with 10 bases spanning the gap. The CDR3 region is CASSLDGASEQFF. The CDR3 DNA reads as TGTGCCAGCAGCTTAGACGGTGCCAGTGAGCAGTTCTTC.

V and J are TRBV10-3 and TRBJ2-3; D is undetermined. V was pared by 7 bases and J by 0 bases, with 8 bases between. This CDR3 has 13 amino acids. The germline V gene encodes CDR1 ENHRY and CDR2 SYGVKD. The DNA for the CDR3 is TGTGCCATCACTACCTCTAGCACAGATACGCAGTATTTT. Its protein product is CAITTSSTDTQYF.

The chain carries TRBV2 and TRBJ1-1; D is perhaps TRBD1 (5 bases). CDR1 SNHLY and CDR2 FYNNEI come from the germline V gene. Trimming stripped 3 bases from V and 0 bases from J, with 8 bases between. This CDR3 spans 14 amino acids. Here the CDR3 DNA reads TGTGCCAGCAGTGAGGGACCGATGAACACTGAAGCTTTCTTT. Protein sequence: CASSEGPMNTEAFF. Full variable domain (rest looked up from reference TRBV2 and TRBJ1-1): EPEVTQTPSHQVTQMGQEVILRCVPISNHLYFYWYRQILGQKVEFLVSFYNNEISEKSEIFDDQFSVERPDGSNFTLKIRSTKLEDSAMYFCASSEGPMNTEAFFGQGTRLTVV.

The CDR3 here is CASSSGQTMNTEAFF. The CDR3 DNA follows: TGTGCCAGTAGTTCGGGACAGACCATGAACACTGAAGCTTTCTTT. This chain joins TRBV19 and TRBJ1-1; 7 bases align to TRBD1. The CDR3 length is 15 residues. The V and J ends lost 5 bases and 0 bases, in that order; junction bases with no gene match: 6. Germline assignment: CDR1 LNHDA and CDR2 SQIVND (reference sequence).

The chain carries TRBV27 and TRBJ2-7; tentatively, D is TRBD1 (5 bases). The germline V gene has CDR1 MNHEY and CDR2 SMNVEV (reference sequence). V was clipped by 5 bases and J by 0 bases, with 11 bases between them. CDR3 length: 14 amino acids. Written as DNA, the CDR3 is TGTGCCAGCAGTGATCAGGGAAGCTCCTACGAGCAGTACTTC. Residues: CASSDQGSSYEQYF.

V usage is TRBV6-1 and J usage is TRBJ1-5; 8 nucleotides match TRBD1. Trimming at V came to 2 bases and at J to 4 bases, leaving 4 bases not matched to a gene. Germline V gene data show CDR1 as MNHNS and CDR2 as SASEGT. The CDR3 extends over 15 amino acids. CDR3 region: CASSELWTGNQPQHF. CDR3 DNA sequence: TGTGCCAGCAGTGAATTGTGGACAGGGAATCAGCCCCAGCATTTT.

CDR3 sequence (DNA): TGTGCCAGCAGCCCTGGATCGGGCACTGAAGCTTTCTTT. Its protein product is CASSPGSGTEAFF. The J gene is TRBJ1-1, the V gene TRBV28; D not resolved. CDR1 and CDR2 from the germline V gene are MDHEN and SYDVKM. With 6 bases removed from V and 4 bases from J, the gap between germline ends came to 12 bases. The CDR3 loop spans 13 amino acids.

This chain connects TRBV2 to TRBJ2-7, with 11 bases lining up with TRBD1. V shed 0 bases and J 7 bases; nucleotides not matched to a gene: 5. CDR1 and CDR2 from the germline V gene are SNHLY and FYNNEI. The CDR3 has 15 residues. The CDR3 DNA sequence: TGTGCCAGCAGTGAAGCTGGACAGGGGGCGTGGGAGCAGTACTTC. Protein: CASSEAGQGAWEQYF.

The chain couples TRBV4-3 to TRBJ2-3; D possibly matches TRBD1 or TRBD2 (6 bases each). Trimming took 1 base from V and 2 from J, leaving 13 bases between them. This CDR3 has 16 residues. Germline values: CDR1 LGHNA, CDR2 YSLEER. Here the CDR3 DNA reads TGCGCCAGCAGCCAAGCTCCGGGGGCTTCCACAGATACGCAGTATTTT. The encoded protein is CASSQAPGASTDTQYF.